The 9 T cell receptor beta chains given below trace back to one sample, sequenced in a study of T cells after yellow fever vaccination. Each CDR3 protein gets one entry after TCRdb re-called the 5' RACE reads with MiXCR. Of a few hundred thousand distinct CDR3 sequences in the sample, 8.7% were seen once. The specimen comprised PBMCs, sampled on the day of the first yellow fever vaccination. The receptors stem from a man aged 18-30 years who received the YFV17D yellow fever vaccine.

This chain uses TRBV7-9 with TRBJ2-5, with D maybe TRBD1 (5 bases). Trimming removed 5 bases at V and 5 bases at J, with 15 bases between. CDR3 length: 14 residues. CDR1 and CDR2 (germline): SEHNR, FQNEAQ (reference sequence). CDR3 DNA sequence: TGTGCCAGCAGCCCCGACAGAACGGACGAGACCCAGTACTTC. It translates to CASSPDRTDETQYF.

In its sample, this clonotype was seen many times. The chain carries TRBV12-3 or TRBV12-4 and TRBJ1-5; TRBD1 agrees at 8 bases. This CDR3 contains 20 residues. The V segment lost 6 bases and the J segment 0 bases; nucleotides outside the gene matches: 19. The CDR3 DNA reads TGTGCCAGCAGGGGACCTCCCATGCGACAGGGGTATAGTAGCAATCAGCCCCAGCATTTT. Translating it yields CASRGPPMRQGYSSNQPQHF.

This clonotype was counted between two and nine times. CDR3 bases: TGTGCCAGCAGCGCGACGGCAGGGGGAGAGGGCTACACCTTC. This translates into CASSATAGGEGYTF. The V call is TRBV7-9, the J call TRBJ1-2, with 7 bases that match TRBD1. V trimming: 5 bases; J trimming: 8 bases; junction bases outside the gene matches: 11. The CDR3 has 14 residues. CDR1 is SEHNR, CDR2 FQNEAQ, per germline (reference sequence).

J is TRBJ2-3 and V is TRBV6-5; 11 bases line up with TRBD1. Germline CDR1 MNHEY, CDR2 SVGAGI. The CDR3 has 15 amino acids. V shed 2 bases and J 5 bases; nucleotides not matched to a gene: 3. CDR3 nucleotides: TGTGCCAGCAGTTACGGGGACAGGGGGAAAGATACGCAGTATTTT. It specifies CASSYGDRGKDTQYF.

In this sample, this clonotype turned up a few times. The V call is TRBV6-1, the J call TRBJ2-1; D gene uncertain. V was pared by 6 bases and J by 9 bases, with 18 bases between. Germline V gene lookup returns CDR1 MNHNS and CDR2 SASEGT. CDR3 length: 14 residues. CDR3 nucleotides: TGTGCCAGCAGAAAACTCCAGGAGTTGGGTGAGCAGTTCTTC. It codes for CASRKLQELGEQFF.

This clonotype came up a few times. The chain has TRBV7-9 and TRBJ2-3; 11 positions agree with TRBD2. V trimming: 4 bases; J trimming: 3 bases; junction bases outside the gene matches: 6. CDR1 and CDR2 from the germline V gene are SEHNR and FQNEAQ (reference sequence). The CDR3 consists of 16 residues. Here the CDR3 reads CASSSPLAGGTDTQYF. CDR3 coding DNA: TGTGCCAGCAGCTCCCCCCTAGCGGGGGGTACAGATACGCAGTATTTT.

This clonotype was observed a few times. CDR3 in DNA: TGTGCCAGCAGCCAAAACCAGGGGGCAGGGGAGACCCAGTACTTC. Protein product: CASSQNQGAGETQYF. This sequence joins TRBV3-1 and TRBJ2-5; 8 bases agree with TRBD1. Unmatched junction bases numbered 7, after V lost 2 bases and J lost 5 bases. CDR3 length: 15 residues. The V gene's germline CDR1 is LGHDT and CDR2 YNNKEL (reference sequence).

This clonotype has only a few counts. The chain uses TRBV6-5 and TRBJ1-1, with 8 bases lining up with TRBD1. Germline CDR1 reads MNHEY; CDR2 reads SVGAGI. With V trimmed by 7 bases and J by 7 bases, 2 bases remained unmatched. The CDR3 is made up of 11 amino acids. Written as DNA, the CDR3 is TGTGCCAGCACACAGGGGGTTGAAGCTTTCTTT. The encoded protein is CASTQGVEAFF.

The sample holds a few counts of this clonotype. The chain is built from TRBV19 and TRBJ2-2; 10 bases are a match to TRBD2. V lost 5 bases and J lost 4; bases outside the gene matches: 7. In germline, CDR1 is LNHDA, CDR2 SQIVND (reference sequence). This CDR3 spans 16 amino acids. The CDR3 sequence is CASSLSGGGSTGELFF. CDR3 coding DNA: TGTGCCAGTAGTCTCAGCGGGGGGGGGTCCACCGGGGAGCTGTTTTTT.